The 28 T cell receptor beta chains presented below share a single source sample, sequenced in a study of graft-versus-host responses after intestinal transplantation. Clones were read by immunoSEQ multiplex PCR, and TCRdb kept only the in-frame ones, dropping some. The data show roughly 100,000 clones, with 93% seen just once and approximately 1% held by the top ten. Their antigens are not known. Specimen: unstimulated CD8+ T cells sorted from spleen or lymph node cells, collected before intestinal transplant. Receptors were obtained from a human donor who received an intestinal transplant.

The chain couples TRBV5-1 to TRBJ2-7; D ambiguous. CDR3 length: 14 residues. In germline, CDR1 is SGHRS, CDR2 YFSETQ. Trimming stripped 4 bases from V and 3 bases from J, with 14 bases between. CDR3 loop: CASSVSSPYYEQYF. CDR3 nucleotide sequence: TGCGCCAGCAGCGTCAGTTCACCATACTACGAGCAGTACTTC.

The CDR3 coding sequence is TGTGCCAGCAGTTCTGGTTACACTGAAGCTTTCTTT. It encodes CASSSGYTEAFF. The chain uses TRBV2 and TRBJ1-1; D unresolved. Between the trimmed V and J ends, which lost 5 bases and 3 bases, there was a span of 7 bases. Germline V gene data show CDR1 as SNHLY and CDR2 as FYNNEI. The CDR3 loop spans 12 amino acids.

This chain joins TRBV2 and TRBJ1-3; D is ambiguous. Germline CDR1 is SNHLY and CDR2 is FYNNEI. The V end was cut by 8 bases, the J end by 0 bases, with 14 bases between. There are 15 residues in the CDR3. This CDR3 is CASGKDGSSGNTIYF. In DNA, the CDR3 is TGTGCCAGCGGAAAGGACGGTAGCTCTGGAAACACCATATATTTT.

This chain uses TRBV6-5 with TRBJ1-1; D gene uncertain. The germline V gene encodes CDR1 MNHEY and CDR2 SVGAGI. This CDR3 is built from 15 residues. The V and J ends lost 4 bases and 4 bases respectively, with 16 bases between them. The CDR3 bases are TGTGCCAGCAGTTCCCGGGAGGAGGTGGCCACTGAAGCTTTCTTT. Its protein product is CASSSREEVATEAFF.

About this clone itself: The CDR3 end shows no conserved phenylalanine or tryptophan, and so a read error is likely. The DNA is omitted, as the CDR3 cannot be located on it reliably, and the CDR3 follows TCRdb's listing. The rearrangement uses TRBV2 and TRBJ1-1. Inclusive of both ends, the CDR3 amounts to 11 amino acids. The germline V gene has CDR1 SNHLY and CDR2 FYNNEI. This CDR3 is CASTTGGLLTL.

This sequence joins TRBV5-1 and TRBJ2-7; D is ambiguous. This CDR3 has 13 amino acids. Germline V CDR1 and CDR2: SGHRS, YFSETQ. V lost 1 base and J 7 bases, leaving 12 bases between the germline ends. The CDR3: CASSLLSHREQYF. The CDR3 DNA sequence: TGCGCCAGCAGCTTGCTCAGTCATCGTGAGCAGTACTTC.

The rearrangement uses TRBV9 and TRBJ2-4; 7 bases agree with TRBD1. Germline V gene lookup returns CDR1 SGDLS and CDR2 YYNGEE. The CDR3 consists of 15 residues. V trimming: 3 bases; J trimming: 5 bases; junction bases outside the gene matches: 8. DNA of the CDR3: TGTGCCAGCAGCGGGGACGGGACAGCACAAAACATTCAGTACTTC. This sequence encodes CASSGDGTAQNIQYF.

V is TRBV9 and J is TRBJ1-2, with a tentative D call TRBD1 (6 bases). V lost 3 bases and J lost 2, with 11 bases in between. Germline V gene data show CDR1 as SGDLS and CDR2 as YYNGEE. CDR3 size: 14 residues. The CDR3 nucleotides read TGTGCCAGCAGCGCCACAACAGGGAACTATGGCTACACCTTC. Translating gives CASSATTGNYGYTF.

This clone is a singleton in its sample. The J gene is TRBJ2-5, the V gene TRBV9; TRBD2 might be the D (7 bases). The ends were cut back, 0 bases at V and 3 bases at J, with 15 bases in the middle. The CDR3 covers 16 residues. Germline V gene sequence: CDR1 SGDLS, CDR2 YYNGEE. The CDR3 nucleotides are TGTGCCAGCAGCGTAGAGGGGGGGGGATTGGAAGAGACCCAGTACTTC. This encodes CASSVEGGGLEETQYF.

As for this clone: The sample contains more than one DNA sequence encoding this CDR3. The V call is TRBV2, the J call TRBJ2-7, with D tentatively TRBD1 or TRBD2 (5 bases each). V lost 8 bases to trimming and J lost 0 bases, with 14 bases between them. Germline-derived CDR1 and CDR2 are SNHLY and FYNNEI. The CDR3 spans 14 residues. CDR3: CASDDGASSYEQYF. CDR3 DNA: TGTGCCAGCGATGACGGGGCCAGCTCCTACGAGCAGTACTTC.

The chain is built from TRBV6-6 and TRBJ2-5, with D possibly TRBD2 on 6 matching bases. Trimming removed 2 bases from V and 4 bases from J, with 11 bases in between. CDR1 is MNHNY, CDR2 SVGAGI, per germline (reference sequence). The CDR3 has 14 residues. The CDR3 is CASSYAAGTETQYF. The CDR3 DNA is TGTGCCAGCAGTTACGCGGCGGGGACAGAGACCCAGTACTTC.

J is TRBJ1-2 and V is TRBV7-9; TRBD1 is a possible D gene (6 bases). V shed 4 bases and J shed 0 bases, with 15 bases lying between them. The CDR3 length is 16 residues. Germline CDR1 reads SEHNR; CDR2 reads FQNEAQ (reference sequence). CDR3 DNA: TGTGCCAGCAGCTCTCCGAGGGGGGCCGCTAACTATGGCTACACCTTC. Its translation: CASSSPRGAANYGYTF.

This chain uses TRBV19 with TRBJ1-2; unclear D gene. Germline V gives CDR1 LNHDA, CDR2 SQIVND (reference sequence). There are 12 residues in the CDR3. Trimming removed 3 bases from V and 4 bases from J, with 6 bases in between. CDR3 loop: CASSISVYGYTF. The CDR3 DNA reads TGTGCCAGTAGTATTTCAGTCTATGGCTACACCTTC.

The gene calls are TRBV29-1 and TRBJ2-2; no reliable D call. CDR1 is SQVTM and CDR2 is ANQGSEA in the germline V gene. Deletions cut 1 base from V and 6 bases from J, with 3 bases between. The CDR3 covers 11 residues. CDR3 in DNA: TGCAGCGTTGAAGTTGCCGGGGAGCTGTTTTTT. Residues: CSVEVAGELFF.

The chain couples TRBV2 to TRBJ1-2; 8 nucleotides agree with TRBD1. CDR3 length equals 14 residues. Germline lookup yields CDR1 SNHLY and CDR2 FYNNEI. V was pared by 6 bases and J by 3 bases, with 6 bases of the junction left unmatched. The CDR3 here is CASSGQGVDYGYTF. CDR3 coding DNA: TGTGCCAGCAGCGGACAGGGTGTTGACTATGGCTACACCTTC.

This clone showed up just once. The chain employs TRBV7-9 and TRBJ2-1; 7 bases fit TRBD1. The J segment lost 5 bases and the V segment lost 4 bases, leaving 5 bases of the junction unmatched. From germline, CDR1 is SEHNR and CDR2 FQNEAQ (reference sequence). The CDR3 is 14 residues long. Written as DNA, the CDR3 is TGTGCCAGCAGCTCAAGGGACAGAAACAATGAGCAGTTCTTC. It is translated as CASSSRDRNNEQFF.

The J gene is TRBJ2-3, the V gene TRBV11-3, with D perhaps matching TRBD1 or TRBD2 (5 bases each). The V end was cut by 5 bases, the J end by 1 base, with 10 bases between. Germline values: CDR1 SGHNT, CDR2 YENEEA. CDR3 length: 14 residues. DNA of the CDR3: TGTGCCAGCAGCGCCCGGGACGGCACAGATACGCAGTATTTT. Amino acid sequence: CASSARDGTDTQYF.

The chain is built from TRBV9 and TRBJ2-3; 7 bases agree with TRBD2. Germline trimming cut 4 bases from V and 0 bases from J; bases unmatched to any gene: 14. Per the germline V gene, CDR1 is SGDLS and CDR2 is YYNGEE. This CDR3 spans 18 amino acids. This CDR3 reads CASSPTLHPSGSTDTQYF. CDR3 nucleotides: TGTGCCAGCAGCCCGACTCTCCATCCTAGCGGTAGCACAGATACGCAGTATTTT.

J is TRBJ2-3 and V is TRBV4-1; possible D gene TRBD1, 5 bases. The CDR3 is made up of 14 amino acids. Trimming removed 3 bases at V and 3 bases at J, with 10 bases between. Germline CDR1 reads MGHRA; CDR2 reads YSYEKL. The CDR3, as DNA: TGCGCCAGCAGCCACAGGGATGGAACAGATACGCAGTATTTT. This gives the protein CASSHRDGTDTQYF.

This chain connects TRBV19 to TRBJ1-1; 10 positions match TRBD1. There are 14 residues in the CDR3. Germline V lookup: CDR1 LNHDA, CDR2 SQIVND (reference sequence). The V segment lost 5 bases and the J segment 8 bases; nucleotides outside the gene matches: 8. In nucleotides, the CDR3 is TGTGCCAGTAGTTTGGGACAGGGGCGGTTAGAAGCTTTCTTT. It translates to CASSLGQGRLEAFF.

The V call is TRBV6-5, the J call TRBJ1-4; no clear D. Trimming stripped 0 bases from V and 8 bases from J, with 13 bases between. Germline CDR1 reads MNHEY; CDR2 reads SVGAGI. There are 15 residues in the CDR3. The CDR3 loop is CASSYSGEGREKLFF. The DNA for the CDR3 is TGTGCCAGCAGTTACTCCGGTGAGGGTAGGGAAAAACTGTTTTTT.

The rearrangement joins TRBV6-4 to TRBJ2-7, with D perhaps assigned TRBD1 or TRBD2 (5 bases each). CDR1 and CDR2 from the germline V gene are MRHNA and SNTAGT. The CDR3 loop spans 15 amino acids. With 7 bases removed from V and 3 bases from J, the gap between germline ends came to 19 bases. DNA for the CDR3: TGTGCCAGCACCCCGGGGCAGGTAAAATTCTACGAGCAGTACTTC. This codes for CASTPGQVKFYEQYF.

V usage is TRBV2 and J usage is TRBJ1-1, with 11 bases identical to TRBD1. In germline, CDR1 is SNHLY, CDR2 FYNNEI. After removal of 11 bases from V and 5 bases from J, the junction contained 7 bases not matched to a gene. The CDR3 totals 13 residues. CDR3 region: CAVGQGAWTEAFF. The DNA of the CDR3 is TGTGCCGTCGGACAGGGGGCATGGACTGAAGCTTTCTTT.

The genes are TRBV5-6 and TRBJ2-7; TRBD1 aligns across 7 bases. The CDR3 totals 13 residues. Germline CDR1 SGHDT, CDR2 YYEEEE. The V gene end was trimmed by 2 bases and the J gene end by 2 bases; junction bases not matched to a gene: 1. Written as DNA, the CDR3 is TGTGCCAGCAGCTTCGGGACAGCCTACGAGCAGTACTTC. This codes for CASSFGTAYEQYF.

CDR3 residues: CASSLGETEAFF. As DNA, the CDR3 is TGTGCCAGTAGCCTGGGGGAAACTGAAGCTTTCTTT. The genes are TRBV19 and TRBJ1-1, with a possible D match to TRBD1 (5 bases). Germline CDR1 LNHDA, CDR2 SQIVND (reference sequence). CDR3 length: 12 residues. The germline V and J ends were trimmed by 6 bases and 5 bases, with 10 bases remaining between them.

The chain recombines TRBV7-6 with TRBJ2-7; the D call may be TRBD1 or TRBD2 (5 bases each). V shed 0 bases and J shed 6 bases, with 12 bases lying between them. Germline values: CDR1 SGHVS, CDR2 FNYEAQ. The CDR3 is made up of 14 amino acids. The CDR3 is CASSLAPGTGEQYF. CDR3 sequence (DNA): TGTGCCAGCAGCTTAGCCCCCGGGACGGGCGAGCAGTACTTC.

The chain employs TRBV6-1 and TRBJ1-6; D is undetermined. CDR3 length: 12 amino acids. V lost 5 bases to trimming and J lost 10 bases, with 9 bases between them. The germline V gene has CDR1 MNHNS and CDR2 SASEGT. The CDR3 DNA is TGTGCCAGCAGTCTAACCGTATCACCCCTCCACTTT. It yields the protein CASSLTVSPLHF.

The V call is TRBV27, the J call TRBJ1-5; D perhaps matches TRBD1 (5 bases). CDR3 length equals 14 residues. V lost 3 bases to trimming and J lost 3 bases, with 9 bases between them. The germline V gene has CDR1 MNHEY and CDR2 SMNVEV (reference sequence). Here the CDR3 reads CASSFSGTNQPQHF. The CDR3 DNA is TGTGCCAGCAGTTTTTCCGGGACCAATCAGCCCCAGCATTTT.